The 2 T cell receptor beta chains listed next were all sequenced from one sample in a study of blood T cell repertoires in COVID-19. Profiled with immunoSEQ multiplex PCR; TCRdb holds only in-frame clones, not every one. The sample holds 300,000 to 400,000 clones, 80% to 90% seen once. Sequenced input: PBMCs or T cells enriched from blood (not recorded which). These receptors all come from a man under 40 who had recovered from COVID-19.

The chain recombines TRBV2 with TRBJ1-1, with 7 bases lining up with TRBD1. V gave up 2 bases and J gave up 3 bases; unmatched junction bases: 6. Germline assignment: CDR1 SNHLY and CDR2 FYNNEI. The CDR3 runs to 15 residues. The CDR3 loop is CASSESLQGYTEAFF. The CDR3 coding sequence is TGTGCCAGCAGTGAATCACTACAGGGGTACACTGAAGCTTTCTTT.

The V and J genes are TRBV11-2 and TRBJ1-1; no clear D gene. The CDR3 contains 14 residues. The ends were cut back, 4 bases at V and 5 bases at J, with 14 bases in the middle. In germline, CDR1 is SGHAT, CDR2 FQNNGV. The CDR3 DNA reads as TGTGCCAGCAGCTACCGTTCCAGCGGAACTGAAGCTTTCTTT. As protein: CASSYRSSGTEAFF.